One TCR beta chain is described in this entry. The sample originates from a study of T cells in localized non-small cell lung cancer. The CDR3 has 15 residues. Trimming took 6 bases from V and 4 from J; bases not matched to a gene: 7. The V gene's germline CDR1 is SGHDT and CDR2 YYEEEE. Some clones are missing from TCRdb's copy, which holds only in-frame ones; the method was immunoSEQ multiplex PCR. Counted here are roughly 58,000 clones, 81% occurring once; the ten biggest clones make up less than 5.5%. Sequencing used PBMCs, obtained before any cancer treatment. The clonotype comes from a man aged 35-75 years with stage II lung adenocarcinoma. The V gene is TRBV5-6, the J gene TRBJ2-1; TRBD1 matches 10 bases. CDR3 sequence: CASTSLGQGYNEQFF. CDR3 nucleotides: TGTGCCAGCACTTCCTTGGGACAGGGGTACAATGAGCAGTTCTTC.